Listed below are T cell receptor beta chains from one sample, sequenced in a study of shared clonotypes between healthy human individuals. Clones were sequenced by immunoSEQ multiplex PCR, and TCRdb holds only the in-frame ones, with some missing. This table holds roughly 640,000 clones, about 97% found once. Input material: naive CD4+ T cells sorted from blood. The origin of the receptors is a woman aged 25 to 39 in good health. Each CDR3 is given with its conserved first and last residue. The order of the fields is CDR3 DNA, CDR3 protein, V gene, clone size, D gene, J gene. D genes are given only for firm matches. Size is omitted from some rows. Given values are once, few, many or a class for expanded clones.

CDR3nt: TGTGCCAGCAGTGCTACTAGCGGGGCCACCTACGAGCAGTACTTC
CDR3aa: CASSATSGATYEQYF
v_gene: TRBV6-6
abundance: -
d_gene: TRBD2
j_gene: TRBJ2-7

CDR3nt: TGTGCCAGCAGCTCGACCTTCGGGACATATCATCGAACTAGTGGCTACACCTTC
CDR3aa: CASSSTFGTYHRTSGYTF
v_gene: TRBV5-8
abundance: -
d_gene: -
j_gene: TRBJ1-2

CDR3nt: TGTGCCAGCGGCCCAGTGGACAGACACTACGAGCAGTACTTC
CDR3aa: CASGPVDRHYEQYF
v_gene: TRBV7-8
abundance: -
d_gene: -
j_gene: TRBJ2-7

CDR3nt: TGTGCCAGTAGTATAGTTACAGGGAGGTTTGGCACAGATACGCAGTATTTT
CDR3aa: CASSIVTGRFGTDTQYF
v_gene: TRBV19
abundance: -
d_gene: -
j_gene: TRBJ2-3

CDR3nt: TGTGCCAGCCGACAGGGAGGGCCTAACTATGGCTACACCTTC
CDR3aa: CASRQGGPNYGYTF
v_gene: TRBV5-4
abundance: -
d_gene: TRBD1
j_gene: TRBJ1-2

CDR3nt: TGTGCCAGCAGCTTGGTCAGGGCTAATTCACCCCTCCACTTT
CDR3aa: CASSLVRANSPLHF
v_gene: TRBV7-2
abundance: -
d_gene: -
j_gene: TRBJ1-6

CDR3nt: TGCGCCAGCAGCTTGGGACAGGAAAAATCCACAGATACGCAGTATTTT
CDR3aa: CASSLGQEKSTDTQYF
v_gene: TRBV5-1
abundance: -
d_gene: -
j_gene: TRBJ2-3

CDR3nt: TGTGCCAGCAGTGAACAGGGGGCGAATGAAAAACTGTTTTTT
CDR3aa: CASSEQGANEKLFF
v_gene: TRBV6-1
abundance: -
d_gene: TRBD1
j_gene: TRBJ1-4

CDR3nt: TGTGCCAGCTCATTCGACGGGGGACCCTACGAGCAGTACTTC
CDR3aa: CASSFDGGPYEQYF
v_gene: TRBV18
abundance: once
d_gene: -
j_gene: TRBJ2-7

CDR3nt: TGTGCCAGCAGCAACCAACCGGGACTAGCGAGGGACTACGAGCAGTACTTC
CDR3aa: CASSNQPGLARDYEQYF
v_gene: TRBV21-1
abundance: -
d_gene: -
j_gene: TRBJ2-7

CDR3nt: TGTGCCAGCAGCGTCGGGGAAAGTAACACTGAAGCTTTCTTT
CDR3aa: CASSVGESNTEAFF
v_gene: TRBV9
abundance: -
d_gene: -
j_gene: TRBJ1-1

CDR3nt: TGTGCCTACGGCCTGGGGACGGCCAGCTCCTATAATTCACCCCTCCACTTT
CDR3aa: CAYGLGTASSYNSPLHF
v_gene: TRBV30
abundance: -
d_gene: -
j_gene: TRBJ1-6

CDR3nt: TGCGCCAGCAGCTGGGGGACTAGCGGACCAGGCGGCGAGCAGTACTTC
CDR3aa: CASSWGTSGPGGEQYF
v_gene: TRBV5-1
abundance: -
d_gene: TRBD2
j_gene: TRBJ2-7

CDR3nt: TGCACCAGCAGCCTACTGGGACTAGCGGAGTCTGGGGCCAACGTCCTGACTTTC
CDR3aa: CTSSLLGLAESGANVLTF
v_gene: TRBV1
abundance: -
d_gene: -
j_gene: TRBJ2-6

CDR3nt: TGTGCCAGCACCCCATATGGTGACCTTGAAGCTTTCTTT
CDR3aa: CASTPYGDLEAFF
v_gene: TRBV11-1
abundance: -
d_gene: -
j_gene: TRBJ1-1

CDR3nt: TGTGCCAGCAGTAGAATGGACGGAACCCAAGAGACCCAGTACTTC
CDR3aa: CASSRMDGTQETQYF
v_gene: TRBV2
abundance: -
d_gene: -
j_gene: TRBJ2-5

CDR3nt: TGTGCCAGCAAAGGGGACGGAGTTCTCGGGCAGTACTTC
CDR3aa: CASKGDGVLGQYF
v_gene: TRBV14
abundance: -
d_gene: -
j_gene: TRBJ2-7

CDR3nt: TGTGCCAGCAGTTGGACTAGCGGACGAAGTACCGGGGAGCTGTTTTTT
CDR3aa: CASSWTSGRSTGELFF
v_gene: TRBV6-5
abundance: -
d_gene: TRBD2
j_gene: TRBJ2-2

CDR3nt: TGTGCCAGCAGTCTAACCCAAAGACCTAACTATGGCTACACCTTC
CDR3aa: CASSLTQRPNYGYTF
v_gene: TRBV27
abundance: -
d_gene: -
j_gene: TRBJ1-2

CDR3nt: TGTGCCAGCAGCTTAAGGGCCTCTAGTAGGGAGACCCAGTACTTC
CDR3aa: CASSLRASSRETQYF
v_gene: TRBV5-6
abundance: once
d_gene: -
j_gene: TRBJ2-5

CDR3nt: TGTGCCAGCAGTGCTCCCGCGGGGGGCAGGGAAAAACTGTTTTTT
CDR3aa: CASSAPAGGREKLFF
v_gene: TRBV2
abundance: -
d_gene: -
j_gene: TRBJ1-4

CDR3nt: TGTGCCAGCAGCTTAGTAGTCTACGAGACCCAGTACTTC
CDR3aa: CASSLVVYETQYF
v_gene: TRBV7-7
abundance: -
d_gene: -
j_gene: TRBJ2-5

CDR3nt: TGTGCCAGCAGTTTCAGTAGAGCGGGCACCGGGGAGCTGTTTTTT
CDR3aa: CASSFSRAGTGELFF
v_gene: TRBV2
abundance: -
d_gene: -
j_gene: TRBJ2-2

CDR3nt: TGTGCCAGCAGCAACTTCGGAGAGAGCACAGATACGCAGTATTTT
CDR3aa: CASSNFGESTDTQYF
v_gene: TRBV5-4
abundance: -
d_gene: -
j_gene: TRBJ2-3

CDR3nt: TGTGCCAGCAGCCGTGCGGGAGGGCCCCACGAGCAGTACTTC
CDR3aa: CASSRAGGPHEQYF
v_gene: TRBV7-9
abundance: -
d_gene: TRBD2
j_gene: TRBJ2-7

CDR3nt: TGTGCCAGCAGCTTGGTGGCCGTAACCCAAGAGACCCAGTACTTC
CDR3aa: CASSLVAVTQETQYF
v_gene: TRBV5-5
abundance: -
d_gene: -
j_gene: TRBJ2-5

CDR3nt: TGTGCCAGCAGCCGAAGACAGGGGGCGCTGAACACTGAAGCTTTCTTT
CDR3aa: CASSRRQGALNTEAFF
v_gene: TRBV2
abundance: -
d_gene: TRBD1
j_gene: TRBJ1-1

CDR3nt: TGTGCCAGCAGCTCAGGACAGACGTATCCTAATGAAAAACTGTTTTTT
CDR3aa: CASSSGQTYPNEKLFF
v_gene: TRBV7-9
abundance: -
d_gene: -
j_gene: TRBJ1-4

CDR3nt: TGTGCCAGCAGCTTTATCCCAGGGCCAGGGAATGAAAAACTGTTTTTT
CDR3aa: CASSFIPGPGNEKLFF
v_gene: TRBV7-9
abundance: -
d_gene: -
j_gene: TRBJ1-4

CDR3nt: TGTGCCAGCAGCTCCGAACTAGCGGGAGGGCCTAATGAGCAGTTCTTC
CDR3aa: CASSSELAGGPNEQFF
v_gene: TRBV5-4
abundance: -
d_gene: TRBD2
j_gene: TRBJ2-1

CDR3nt: TGTGCCAGCAGCCTCATCGGGGCCCTGAGTGAAAAACTGTTTTTT
CDR3aa: CASSLIGALSEKLFF
v_gene: TRBV6-6
abundance: -
d_gene: -
j_gene: TRBJ1-4

CDR3nt: TGTGCCAGCAGCCGAGGACAGGGTAGCGAAAAACTGTTTTTT
CDR3aa: CASSRGQGSEKLFF
v_gene: TRBV11-1
abundance: -
d_gene: TRBD1
j_gene: TRBJ1-4

CDR3nt: TGTGCCAGCAGTGAAGCGTGGGCAGAGAAGTACTTC
CDR3aa: CASSEAWAEKYF
v_gene: TRBV6-1
abundance: -
d_gene: -
j_gene: TRBJ2-7

CDR3nt: TGTGCCAGCTCACTTTATACCGGCTCGGACAATAATCAGCCCCAGCATTTT
CDR3aa: CASSLYTGSDNNQPQHF
v_gene: TRBV18
abundance: -
d_gene: -
j_gene: TRBJ1-5

CDR3nt: TGTGCCAGTGGCCAGGGCGGGGCAGAGACCCAGTACTTC
CDR3aa: CASGQGGAETQYF
v_gene: TRBV19
abundance: -
d_gene: -
j_gene: TRBJ2-5

CDR3nt: TGCGCCAGCAGCCTCGTCAGTACCGGGGAGCTGTTTTTT
CDR3aa: CASSLVSTGELFF
v_gene: TRBV5-1
abundance: -
d_gene: -
j_gene: TRBJ2-2

CDR3nt: TGCGCCAGCAGCCACCTGCCAGGAACGGTGGCCAAAAACATTCAGTACTTC
CDR3aa: CASSHLPGTVAKNIQYF
v_gene: TRBV23-1
abundance: -
d_gene: -
j_gene: TRBJ2-4

CDR3nt: TGTGCCAGCAGTTACACAACACCGGGGGGATACTATGGCTACACCTTC
CDR3aa: CASSYTTPGGYYGYTF
v_gene: TRBV6-7
abundance: -
d_gene: -
j_gene: TRBJ1-2

CDR3nt: TGTGCCAGCAGCTTAGCATTAGAAGGGAACACTGAAGCTTTCTTT
CDR3aa: CASSLALEGNTEAFF
v_gene: TRBV11-1
abundance: -
d_gene: -
j_gene: TRBJ1-1

CDR3nt: TGTGCCAGTAGTAAAGAGGACAAAGACACTGAAGCTTTCTTT
CDR3aa: CASSKEDKDTEAFF
v_gene: TRBV19
abundance: -
d_gene: -
j_gene: TRBJ1-1

CDR3nt: TGCGCCAGCAGCTTGATAGGGGAGAGCGGCTACACCTTC
CDR3aa: CASSLIGESGYTF
v_gene: TRBV5-1
abundance: once
d_gene: -
j_gene: TRBJ1-2

CDR3nt: TGTGCCAGCAGCTTAGCCCCGAACGAGGAAAAACTGTTTTTT
CDR3aa: CASSLAPNEEKLFF
v_gene: TRBV7-9
abundance: -
d_gene: -
j_gene: TRBJ1-4

CDR3nt: TGCAGCGTTGACGGCGGGAGAACCAGCACAGATACGCAGTATTTT
CDR3aa: CSVDGGRTSTDTQYF
v_gene: TRBV29-1
abundance: -
d_gene: TRBD2
j_gene: TRBJ2-3

CDR3nt: TGTGCCAGCAGCCGGGACAGACTAGAGACCCAGTACTTC
CDR3aa: CASSRDRLETQYF
v_gene: TRBV7-8
abundance: -
d_gene: TRBD1
j_gene: TRBJ2-5

CDR3nt: TGTGCCAGTACCGGACAGGGTGACCAGCCCCAGCATTTT
CDR3aa: CASTGQGDQPQHF
v_gene: TRBV19
abundance: -
d_gene: TRBD1
j_gene: TRBJ1-5